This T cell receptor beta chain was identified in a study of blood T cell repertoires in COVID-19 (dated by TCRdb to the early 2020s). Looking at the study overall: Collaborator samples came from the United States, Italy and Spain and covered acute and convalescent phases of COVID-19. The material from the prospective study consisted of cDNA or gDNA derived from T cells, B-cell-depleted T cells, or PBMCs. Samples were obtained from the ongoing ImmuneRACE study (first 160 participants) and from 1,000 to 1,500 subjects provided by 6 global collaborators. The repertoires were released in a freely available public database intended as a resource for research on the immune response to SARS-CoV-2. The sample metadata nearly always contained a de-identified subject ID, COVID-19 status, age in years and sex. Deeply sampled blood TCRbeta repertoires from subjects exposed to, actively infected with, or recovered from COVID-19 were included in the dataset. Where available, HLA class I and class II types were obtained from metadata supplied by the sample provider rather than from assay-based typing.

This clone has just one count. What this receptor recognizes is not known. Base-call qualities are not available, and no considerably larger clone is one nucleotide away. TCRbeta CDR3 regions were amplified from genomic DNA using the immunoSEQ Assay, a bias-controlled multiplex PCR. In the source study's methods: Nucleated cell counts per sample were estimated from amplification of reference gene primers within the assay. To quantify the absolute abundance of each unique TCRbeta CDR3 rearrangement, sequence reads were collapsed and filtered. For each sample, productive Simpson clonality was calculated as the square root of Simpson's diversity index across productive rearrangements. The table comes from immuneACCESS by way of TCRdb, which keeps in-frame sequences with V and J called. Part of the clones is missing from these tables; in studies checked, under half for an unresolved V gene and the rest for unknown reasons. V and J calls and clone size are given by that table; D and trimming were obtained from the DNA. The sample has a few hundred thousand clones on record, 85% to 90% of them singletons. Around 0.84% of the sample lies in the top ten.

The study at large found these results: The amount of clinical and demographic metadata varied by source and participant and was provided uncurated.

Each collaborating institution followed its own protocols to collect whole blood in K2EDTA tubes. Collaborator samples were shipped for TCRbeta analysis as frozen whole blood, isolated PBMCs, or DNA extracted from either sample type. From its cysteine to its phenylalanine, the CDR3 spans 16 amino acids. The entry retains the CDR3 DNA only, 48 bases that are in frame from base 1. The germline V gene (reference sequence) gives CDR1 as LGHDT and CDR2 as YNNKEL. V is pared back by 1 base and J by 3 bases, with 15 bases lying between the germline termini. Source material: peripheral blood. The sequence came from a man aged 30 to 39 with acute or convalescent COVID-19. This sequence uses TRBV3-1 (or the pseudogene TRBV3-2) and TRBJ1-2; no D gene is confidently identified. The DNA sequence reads TGTGCCAGCAGCCAAGGGAGGAGGGCAACGGACTATGGCTACACCTTC. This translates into CASSQGRRATDYGYTF.